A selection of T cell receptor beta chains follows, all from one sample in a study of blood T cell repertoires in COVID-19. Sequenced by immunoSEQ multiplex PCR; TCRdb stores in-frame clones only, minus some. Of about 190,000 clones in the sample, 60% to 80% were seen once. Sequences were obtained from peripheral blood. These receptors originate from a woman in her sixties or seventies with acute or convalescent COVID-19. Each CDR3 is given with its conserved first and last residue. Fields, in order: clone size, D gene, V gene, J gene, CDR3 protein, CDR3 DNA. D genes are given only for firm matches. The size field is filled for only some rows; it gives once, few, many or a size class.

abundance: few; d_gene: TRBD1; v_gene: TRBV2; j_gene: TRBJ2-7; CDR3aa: CASSGTGYEQYF; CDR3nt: TGTGCCAGCAGTGGGACAGGGTACGAGCAGTACTTC
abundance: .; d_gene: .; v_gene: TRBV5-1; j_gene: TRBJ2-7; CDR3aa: CASSLGPGSYEQYF; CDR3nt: TGCGCCAGCAGCCTGGGTCCGGGATCCTACGAGCAGTACTTC
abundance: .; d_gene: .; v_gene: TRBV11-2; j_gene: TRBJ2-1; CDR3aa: CASSLRTQGNEQFF; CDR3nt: TGTGCCAGCAGCTTAAGGACTCAGGGGAATGAGCAGTTCTTC
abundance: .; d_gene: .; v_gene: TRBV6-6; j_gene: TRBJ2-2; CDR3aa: CASSSPRSSNTGELFF; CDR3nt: TGTGCCAGCAGTTCCCCACGGAGTTCGAACACCGGGGAGCTGTTTTTT
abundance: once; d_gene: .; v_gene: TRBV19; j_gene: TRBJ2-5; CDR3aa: CASGQGGTETQYF; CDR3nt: TGTGCCAGTGGGCAGGGGGGTACAGAGACCCAGTACTTC
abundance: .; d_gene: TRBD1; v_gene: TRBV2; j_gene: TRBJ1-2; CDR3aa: CASSAGQGDGYTF; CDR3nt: TGTGCCAGCAGTGCAGGACAGGGGGATGGCTACACCTTC
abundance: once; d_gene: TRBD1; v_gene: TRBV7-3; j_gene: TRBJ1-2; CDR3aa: CASSKTGTGEIDGYTF; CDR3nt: TGTGCCAGCAGCAAAACCGGGACAGGGGAAATTGATGGCTACACCTTC
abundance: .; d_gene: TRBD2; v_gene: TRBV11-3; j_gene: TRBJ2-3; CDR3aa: CASSSGLVDTQYF; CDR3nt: TGTGCCAGCAGCTCCGGACTAGTGGATACGCAGTATTTT
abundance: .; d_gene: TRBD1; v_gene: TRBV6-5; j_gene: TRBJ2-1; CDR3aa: CASTLTGVGEQFF; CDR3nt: TGTGCCAGCACTCTGACAGGGGTTGGTGAGCAGTTCTTC
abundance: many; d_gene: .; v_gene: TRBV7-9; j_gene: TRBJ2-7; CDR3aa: CASSALVEQYF; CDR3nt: TGTGCCAGCAGCGCGTTGGTTGAGCAGTACTTC
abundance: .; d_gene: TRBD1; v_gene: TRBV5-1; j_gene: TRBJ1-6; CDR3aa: CASSLIQGVKSPLHF; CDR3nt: TGCGCCAGCAGCTTAATACAGGGGGTGAAATCACCCCTCCACTTT
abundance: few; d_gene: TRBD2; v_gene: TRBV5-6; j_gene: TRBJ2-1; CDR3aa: CASSPQSGLAAYNEQFF; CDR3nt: TGTGCCAGCAGCCCCCAAAGCGGACTAGCGGCCTACAATGAGCAGTTCTTC
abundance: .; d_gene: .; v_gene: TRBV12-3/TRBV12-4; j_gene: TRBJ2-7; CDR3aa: CASSLEGGYEQYF; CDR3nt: TGTGCCAGCAGTTTAGAAGGAGGGTACGAGCAGTACTTC
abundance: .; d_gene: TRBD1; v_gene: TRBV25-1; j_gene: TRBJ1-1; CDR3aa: CASIKTGGNTEAFF; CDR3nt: TGTGCCAGCATTAAGACAGGGGGGAACACTGAAGCTTTCTTT
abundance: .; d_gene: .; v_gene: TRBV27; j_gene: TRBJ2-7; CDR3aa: CASARGQSYEQYF; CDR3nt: TGTGCCAGTGCCCGCGGTCAGTCCTACGAGCAGTACTTC
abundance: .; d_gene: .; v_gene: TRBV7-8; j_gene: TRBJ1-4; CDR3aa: CASSLRSGYNEKLFF; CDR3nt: TGTGCCAGCAGCTTACGCTCAGGGTACAATGAAAAACTGTTTTTT
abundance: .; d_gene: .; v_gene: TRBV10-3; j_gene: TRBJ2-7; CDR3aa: CAARTDLGSYEQYF; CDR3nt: TGTGCCGCCCGGACAGACCTGGGGAGCTACGAGCAGTACTTC
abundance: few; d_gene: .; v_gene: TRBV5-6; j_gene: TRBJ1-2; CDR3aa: CASSLNALTPGYTF; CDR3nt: TGTGCCAGCAGCTTGAACGCCCTAACCCCCGGCTACACCTTC
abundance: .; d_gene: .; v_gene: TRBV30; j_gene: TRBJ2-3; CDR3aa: CAFLAVRDTQYF; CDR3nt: TGTGCCTTTTTAGCGGTGAGGGATACGCAGTATTTT
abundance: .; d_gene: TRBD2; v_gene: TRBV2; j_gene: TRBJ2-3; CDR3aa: CASRLAGGGDTQYF; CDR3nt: TGTGCCAGCAGACTAGCGGGAGGGGGAGATACGCAGTATTTT
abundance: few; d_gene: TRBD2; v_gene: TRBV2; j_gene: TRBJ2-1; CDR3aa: CAIPGTSLRSSYNEQFF; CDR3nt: TGTGCCATTCCCGGGACTAGCCTTCGAAGCTCCTACAATGAGCAGTTCTTC
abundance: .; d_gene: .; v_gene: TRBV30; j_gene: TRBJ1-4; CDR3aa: CAWSVDWNEKLFF; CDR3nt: TGTGCCTGGAGTGTAGACTGGAATGAAAAACTGTTTTTT
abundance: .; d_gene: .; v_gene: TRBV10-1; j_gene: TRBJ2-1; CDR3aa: CASSGQDSSYNEQFF; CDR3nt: TGCGCCAGCAGTGGGCAAGATTCGTCCTACAATGAGCAGTTCTTC
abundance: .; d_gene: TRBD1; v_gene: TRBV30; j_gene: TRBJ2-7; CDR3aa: CAWSVQGAGEQYF; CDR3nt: TGTGCCTGGAGTGTCCAGGGGGCCGGGGAGCAGTACTTC